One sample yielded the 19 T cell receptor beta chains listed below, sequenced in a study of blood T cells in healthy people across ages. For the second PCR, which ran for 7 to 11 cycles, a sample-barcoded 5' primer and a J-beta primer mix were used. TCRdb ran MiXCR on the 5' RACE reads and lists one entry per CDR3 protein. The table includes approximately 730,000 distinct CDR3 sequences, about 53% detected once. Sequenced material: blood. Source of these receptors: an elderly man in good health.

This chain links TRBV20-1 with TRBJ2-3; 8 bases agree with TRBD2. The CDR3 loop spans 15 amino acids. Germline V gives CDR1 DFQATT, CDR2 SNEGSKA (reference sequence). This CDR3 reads CSVNKVAGFTDTQYF. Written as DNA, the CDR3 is TGCAGCGTCAACAAAGTAGCGGGGTTCACAGATACGCAGTATTTT.

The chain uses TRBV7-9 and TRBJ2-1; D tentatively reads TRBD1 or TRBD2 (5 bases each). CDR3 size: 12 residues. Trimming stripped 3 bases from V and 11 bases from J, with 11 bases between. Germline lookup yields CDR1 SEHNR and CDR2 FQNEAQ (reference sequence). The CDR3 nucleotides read TGTGCCAGCAGCTTGGGACCGTCTAAGCAGTTCTTC. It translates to CASSLGPSKQFF. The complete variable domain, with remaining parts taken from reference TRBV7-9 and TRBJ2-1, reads DTGVSQNPRHKITKRGQNVTFRCDPISEHNRLYWYRQTLGQGPEFLTYFQNEAQLEKSRLLSDRFSAERPKGSFSTLEIQRTEQGDSAMYLCASSLGPSKQFFGPGTRLTVL.

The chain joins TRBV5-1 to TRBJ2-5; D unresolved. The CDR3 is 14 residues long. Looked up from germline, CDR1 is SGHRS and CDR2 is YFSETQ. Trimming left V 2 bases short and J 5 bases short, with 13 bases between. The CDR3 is CASSFGPLLETQYF. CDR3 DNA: TGCGCCAGCAGCTTCGGCCCACTATTGGAGACCCAGTACTTC. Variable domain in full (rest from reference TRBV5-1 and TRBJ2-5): KAGVTQTPRYLIKTRGQQVTLSCSPISGHRSVSWYQQTPGQGLQFLFEYFSETQRNKGNFPGRFSGRQFSNSRSEMNVSTLELGDSALYLCASSFGPLLETQYFGPGTRLLVL.

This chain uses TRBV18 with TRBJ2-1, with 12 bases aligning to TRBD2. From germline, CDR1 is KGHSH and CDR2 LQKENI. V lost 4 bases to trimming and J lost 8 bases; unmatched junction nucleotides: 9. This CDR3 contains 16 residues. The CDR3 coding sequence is TGTGCCAGCTCACACCTAAGGACTAGCGGGATCTATGAGCAGTTCTTC. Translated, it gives CASSHLRTSGIYEQFF.

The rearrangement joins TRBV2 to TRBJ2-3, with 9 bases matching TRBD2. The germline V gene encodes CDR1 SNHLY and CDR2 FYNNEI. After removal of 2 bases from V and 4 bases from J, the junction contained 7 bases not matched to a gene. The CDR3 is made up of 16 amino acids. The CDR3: CASSERGLAVPDTQYF. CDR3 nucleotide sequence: TGTGCCAGCAGTGAACGGGGACTAGCAGTCCCAGATACGCAGTATTTT.

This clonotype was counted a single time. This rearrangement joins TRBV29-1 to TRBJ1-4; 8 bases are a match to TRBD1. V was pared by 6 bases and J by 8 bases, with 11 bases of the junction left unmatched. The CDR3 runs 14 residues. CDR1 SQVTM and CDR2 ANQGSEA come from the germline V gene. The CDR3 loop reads CSVGGTGTGEKLFF. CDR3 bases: TGCAGCGTGGGGGGGACCGGGACAGGAGAAAAACTGTTTTTT.

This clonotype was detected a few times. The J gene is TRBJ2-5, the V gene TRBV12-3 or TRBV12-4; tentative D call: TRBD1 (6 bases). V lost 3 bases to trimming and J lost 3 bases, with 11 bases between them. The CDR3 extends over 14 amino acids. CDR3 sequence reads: CASSFRTAKETQYF. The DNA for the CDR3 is TGTGCCAGCAGTTTCAGGACAGCAAAAGAGACCCAGTACTTC.

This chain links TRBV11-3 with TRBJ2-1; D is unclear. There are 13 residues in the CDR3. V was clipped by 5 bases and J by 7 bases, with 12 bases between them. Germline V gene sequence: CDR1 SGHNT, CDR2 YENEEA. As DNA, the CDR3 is TGTGCCAGCAGCGGCCTTACTGGAAATGAGCAGTTCTTC. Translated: CASSGLTGNEQFF.

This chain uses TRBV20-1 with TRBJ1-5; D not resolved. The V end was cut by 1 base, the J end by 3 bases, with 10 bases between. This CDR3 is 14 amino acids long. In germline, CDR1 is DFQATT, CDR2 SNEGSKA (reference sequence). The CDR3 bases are TGCAGTGCTAGAGTCGCGGGCTCCAATCAGCCCCAGCATTTT. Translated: CSARVAGSNQPQHF.

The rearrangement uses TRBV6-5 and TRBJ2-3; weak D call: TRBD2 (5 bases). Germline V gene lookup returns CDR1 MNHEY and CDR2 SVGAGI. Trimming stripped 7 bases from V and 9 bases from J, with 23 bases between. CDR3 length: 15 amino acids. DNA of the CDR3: TGTGCCAGCACCCCTCCGGAAAGCGGAAGTTCAACGCAGTATTTT. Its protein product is CASTPPESGSSTQYF.

The CDR3 DNA follows: TGTGCCAGCAGGCGGACAGGGGAAACTGAAGCTTTCTTT. Its protein product is CASRRTGETEAFF. The chain combines TRBV12-3 or TRBV12-4 with TRBJ1-1, with 9 bases matching TRBD1. This CDR3 has 13 amino acids. The ends lost 6 bases at V and 5 bases at J; junction bases unmatched: 4.

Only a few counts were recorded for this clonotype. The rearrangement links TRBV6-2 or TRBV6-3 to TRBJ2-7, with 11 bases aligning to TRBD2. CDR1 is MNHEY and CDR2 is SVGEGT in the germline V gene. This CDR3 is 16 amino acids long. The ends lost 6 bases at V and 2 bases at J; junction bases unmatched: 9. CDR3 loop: CASSKTSGRSTYEQYF. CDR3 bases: TGTGCCAGCAGCAAAACTAGCGGGAGATCCACCTACGAGCAGTACTTC.

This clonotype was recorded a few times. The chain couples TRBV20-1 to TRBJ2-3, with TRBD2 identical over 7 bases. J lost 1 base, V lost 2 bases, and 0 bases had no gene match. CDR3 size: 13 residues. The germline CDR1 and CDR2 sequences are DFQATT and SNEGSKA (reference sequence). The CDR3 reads CSARLAGTDTQYF. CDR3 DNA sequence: TGCAGTGCTAGACTAGCGGGCACAGATACGCAGTATTTT.

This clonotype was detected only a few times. The CDR3 protein is CASSAGGGQGFNEQFF. The CDR3 nucleotides read TGTGCCAGCAGCGCCGGGGGGGGGCAGGGCTTCAATGAGCAGTTCTTC. J is TRBJ2-1 and V is TRBV11-1; 8 nucleotides agree with TRBD2. V was clipped by 5 bases and J by 6 bases; unmatched bases: 12. This CDR3 has 16 residues. Germline lookup yields CDR1 SGHAT and CDR2 FQDESV (reference sequence). Based on the CDR3 plus reference TRBV11-1 and TRBJ2-1, the full variable domain is EAEVAQSPRYKITEKSQAVAFWCDPISGHATLYWYRQILGQGPELLVQFQDESVVDDSQLPKDRFSAERLKGVDSTLKIQPAELGDSAMYLCASSAGGGQGFNEQFFGPGTRLTVL.

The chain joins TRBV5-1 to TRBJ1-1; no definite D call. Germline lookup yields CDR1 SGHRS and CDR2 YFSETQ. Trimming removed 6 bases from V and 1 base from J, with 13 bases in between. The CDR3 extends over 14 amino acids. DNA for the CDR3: TGCGCCAGCACCCCGGATGTTGGGAACACTGAAGCTTTCTTT. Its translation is CASTPDVGNTEAFF.

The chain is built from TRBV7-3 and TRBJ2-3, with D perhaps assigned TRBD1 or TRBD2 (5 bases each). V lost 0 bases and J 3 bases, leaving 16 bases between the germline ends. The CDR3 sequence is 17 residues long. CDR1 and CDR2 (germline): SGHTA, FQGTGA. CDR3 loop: CASSLTPPGTGTDTQYF. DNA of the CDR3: TGTGCCAGCAGCTTAACCCCCCCCGGGACCGGTACAGATACGCAGTATTTT. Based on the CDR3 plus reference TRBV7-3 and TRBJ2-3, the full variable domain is GAGVSQTPSNKVTEKGKYVELRCDPISGHTALYWYRQSLGQGPEFLIYFQGTGAADDSGLPNDRFFAVRPEGSVSTLKIQRTERGDSAVYLCASSLTPPGTGTDTQYFGPGTRLTVL.

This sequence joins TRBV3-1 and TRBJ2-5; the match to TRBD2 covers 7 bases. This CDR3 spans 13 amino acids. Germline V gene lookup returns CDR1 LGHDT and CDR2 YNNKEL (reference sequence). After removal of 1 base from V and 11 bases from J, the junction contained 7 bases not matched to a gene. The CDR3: CASSQGFAGEQYF. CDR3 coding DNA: TGTGCCAGCAGCCAAGGATTCGCGGGGGAGCAGTACTTC.

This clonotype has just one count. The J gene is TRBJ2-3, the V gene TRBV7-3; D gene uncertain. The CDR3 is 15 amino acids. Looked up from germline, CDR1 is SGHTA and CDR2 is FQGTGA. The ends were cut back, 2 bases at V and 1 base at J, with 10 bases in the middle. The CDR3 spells CASSLGRPGTDTQYF. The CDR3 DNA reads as TGTGCCAGCAGCTTAGGTCGGCCAGGCACAGATACGCAGTATTTT.

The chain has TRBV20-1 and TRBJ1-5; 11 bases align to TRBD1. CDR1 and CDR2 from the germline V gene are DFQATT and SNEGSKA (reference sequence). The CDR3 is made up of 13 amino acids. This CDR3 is CSVGQGVFQPQHF. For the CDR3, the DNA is TGCAGCGTGGGACAGGGGGTTTTTCAGCCCCAGCATTTT.